A single sample gave rise to the 16 T cell receptor beta chains below, sequenced in a study of PD-1 blockade in mismatch repair-deficient tumors. The method was immunoSEQ multiplex PCR; TCRdb's version includes in-frame clones alone and lacks a portion of them. The sample lists 100,000 to 150,000 clones; around nine tenths were seen once. The sample was peripheral blood, taken roughly 70 weeks after starting pembrolizumab. These receptors were collected from an adult with mismatch repair-deficient cancer.

This clone is labeled medium-sized. J is TRBJ2-5 and V is TRBV5-1, with 11 bases that match TRBD2. J gave up 0 bases and V 4 bases, and 2 bases lay outside the gene matches. The CDR3 spans 15 residues. Germline assignment: CDR1 SGHRS and CDR2 YFSETQ. The chain's CDR3 is CASSTGLADQETQYF. CDR3 coding DNA: TGCGCCAGCAGCACGGGACTAGCGGACCAAGAGACCCAGTACTTC. Using reference TRBV5-1 and TRBJ2-5 for the parts outside the CDR3, the full variable domain is KAGVTQTPRYLIKTRGQQVTLSCSPISGHRSVSWYQQTPGQGLQFLFEYFSETQRNKGNFPGRFSGRQFSNSRSEMNVSTLELGDSALYLCASSTGLADQETQYFGPGTRLLVL.

Turning to this clone: Other DNA sequences within the sample encode an identical CDR3. This chain uses TRBV7-9 with TRBJ2-7, with unresolved D. Between the trimmed V and J ends, which lost 0 bases and 1 base, there was a span of 4 bases. Germline V gene sequence: CDR1 SEHNR, CDR2 FQNEAQ (reference sequence). The CDR3 consists of 13 residues. The CDR3 nucleotides are TGTGCCAGCAGCTTAGCGGAATCCTACGAGCAGTACTTC. It codes for CASSLAESYEQYF.

This chain uses TRBV10-2 with TRBJ1-2; TRBD1 matches 10 bases. The CDR3 runs 17 residues. J was trimmed by 4 bases and V by 7 bases; bases with no gene match: 15. Germline V gives CDR1 WSHSY, CDR2 SAAADI. CDR3 in DNA: TGCGCCAGCACTGCCCAAACCGGGACAGGGGATGGCTATGGCTACACCTTC. It encodes CASTAQTGTGDGYGYTF.

This clone was seen a single time. The chain joins TRBV30 to TRBJ2-7; tentatively, D is TRBD1 (5 bases). This CDR3 contains 14 residues. Germline loops: CDR1 GTSNPN, CDR2 SVGIG (reference sequence). Trimming pared 2 bases from V and 6 bases from J, leaving 17 bases between. The CDR3 DNA follows: TGTGCCTGGAGTTATGGGGTGGGGCTGGGCGAGCAGTACTTC. As protein: CAWSYGVGLGEQYF.

This chain joins TRBV19 and TRBJ1-5, with 8 nucleotides matching TRBD1. The J segment lost 4 bases and the V segment lost 8 bases, leaving 4 bases of the junction unmatched. The CDR3 totals 13 residues. The germline V gene has CDR1 LNHDA and CDR2 SQIVND (reference sequence). CDR3 protein: CASQTGANQPQHF. CDR3 DNA: TGTGCCAGTCAGACAGGGGCAAATCAGCCCCAGCATTTT.

The V call is TRBV7-3, the J call TRBJ2-3; D is perhaps TRBD2 (6 bases). This CDR3 comprises 15 residues. V lost 4 bases and J 1 base, leaving 12 bases between the germline ends. The germline V gene has CDR1 SGHTA and CDR2 FQGTGA. The CDR3 coding sequence is TGTGCCAGCAGCTCCATCGGGAGCGGCACAGATACGCAGTATTTT. This codes for CASSSIGSGTDTQYF.

The CDR3 bases are TGTGCCAGCAGTGAAAGAAACGTCTACGAGCAGTACTTC. Amino acids: CASSERNVYEQYF. The chain is built from TRBV2 and TRBJ2-7; D remains ambiguous. CDR1 and CDR2 from the germline V gene are SNHLY and FYNNEI. The CDR3 spans 13 residues. Trimming pared 2 bases from V and 3 bases from J, leaving 8 bases between.

This clone was recorded a few times. V usage is TRBV2 and J usage is TRBJ2-7; D possibly matches TRBD1 or TRBD2 (6 bases each). V lost 8 bases and J lost 4, with 15 bases in between. This CDR3 has 13 amino acids. CDR1 and CDR2 (germline): SNHLY, FYNNEI. The CDR3 DNA reads as TGTGCCAGCTTTGGGGGGCCCGATTACGAGCAGTACTTC. This sequence encodes CASFGGPDYEQYF. Complete variable domain (other parts from reference TRBV2 and TRBJ2-7): EPEVTQTPSHQVTQMGQEVILRCVPISNHLYFYWYRQILGQKVEFLVSFYNNEISEKSEIFDDQFSVERPDGSNFTLKIRSTKLEDSAMYFCASFGGPDYEQYFGPGTRLTVT.

The chain carries TRBV5-4 and TRBJ1-2; D unresolved. Germline V lookup: CDR1 SGHNT, CDR2 YYREEE (reference sequence). CDR3 length: 12 residues. Trimming left V 5 bases short and J 6 bases short, with 11 bases between. The CDR3 is CASSSGPNGYTF. The DNA for the CDR3 is TGTGCCAGCAGTTCCGGGCCGAATGGCTACACCTTC.

The gene calls are TRBV28 and TRBJ2-7; 12 nucleotides agree with TRBD2. The CDR3 covers 15 residues. The V gene's germline CDR1 is MDHEN and CDR2 SYDVKM. Germline trimming cut 6 bases from V and 5 bases from J; bases unmatched to any gene: 8. The CDR3 protein is CASRSSGRASDEQYF. The CDR3 DNA sequence: TGTGCCAGCAGGTCTAGCGGGAGGGCCTCGGACGAGCAGTACTTC.

The rearrangement uses TRBV29-1 and TRBJ2-1, with D perhaps matching TRBD2 (5 bases). Germline-derived CDR1 and CDR2 are SQVTM and ANQGSEA. Trimming stripped 4 bases from V and 0 bases from J, with 16 bases between. The CDR3 sequence is 16 residues long. The DNA for the CDR3 is TGCAGCGTTGGAGGTAGCGATGCCTACTCCTACAATGAGCAGTTCTTC. This gives the protein CSVGGSDAYSYNEQFF.

V is TRBV6-5 and J is TRBJ1-4, with TRBD1 matching 8 bases. Germline lookup yields CDR1 MNHEY and CDR2 SVGAGI. This CDR3 spans 12 amino acids. Trimming took 5 bases from V and 8 from J; bases not matched to a gene: 1. This chain's CDR3 is CASSRQGEKLFF. In DNA, the CDR3 is TGTGCCAGCAGTCGACAGGGGGAAAAACTGTTTTTT.

The CDR3: CASSTPPSETYEQYF. CDR3 in DNA: TGTGCCAGCAGCACCCCCCCTAGCGAGACCTACGAGCAGTACTTC. The chain links TRBV7-2 to TRBJ2-7; tentatively, D is TRBD2 (6 bases). Deletions cut 5 bases from V and 2 bases from J, with 16 bases between. This CDR3 has 15 residues. Germline loops: CDR1 SGHTA, CDR2 FQGNSA.

In DNA form, the CDR3 reads TGCAGCGTTGAAGGGACGGGTGCTGCCTACAATGAGCAGTTCTTC. This encodes CSVEGTGAAYNEQFF. The gene calls are TRBV29-1 and TRBJ2-1; D is uncertain. The germline CDR1 and CDR2 sequences are SQVTM and ANQGSEA. This CDR3 contains 15 residues. Trimming removed 1 base at V and 2 bases at J, with 12 bases between.

The chain is built from TRBV6-5 and TRBJ1-2; D is unresolved. Germline lookup yields CDR1 MNHEY and CDR2 SVGAGI. The CDR3 consists of 13 residues. V was cut by 2 bases and J by 4 bases, with 8 bases left in between. CDR3 protein: CASSYGGSYGYTF. The DNA of the CDR3 is TGTGCCAGCAGTTACGGTGGGTCCTATGGCTACACCTTC.

The genes are TRBV11-2 and TRBJ2-5; TRBD2 agrees at 9 bases. The CDR3 extends over 15 amino acids. The V and J ends lost 1 base and 8 bases, in that order; junction bases with no gene match: 8. Germline CDR1 and CDR2: SGHAT and FQNNGV. In DNA form, the CDR3 reads TGTGCCAGCAGCTTAGCGGCTAGCGGGATGAGAACCCAGTACTTC. It is translated as CASSLAASGMRTQYF.